Shown below are 4 T cell receptor beta chains from a single sample sequenced in a study of cytomegalovirus exposure and HLA in healthy donors. This PCR relied on a set of 60 Vbeta primers and 13 Jbeta primers. Produced via immunoSEQ multiplex PCR; TCRdb's table is partial and in-frame only. The sample has about 130,000 clones, 55% to 75% seen once. Sample: PBMCs. Source of these receptors: a man aged 30-40 years in good health and CMV-seropositive.

The chain couples TRBV9 to TRBJ2-2; 7 bases match TRBD2. V dropped 0 bases and J dropped 6; count of bases not matched to a gene: 2. From germline, CDR1 is SGDLS and CDR2 YYNGEE. There are 14 residues in the CDR3. CDR3 in amino acids: CASSVGGGPGELFF. The CDR3, as DNA: TGTGCCAGCAGCGTAGGGGGGGGACCCGGGGAGCTGTTTTTT. The full variable domain, its missing parts supplied by reference TRBV9 and TRBJ2-2, is DSGVTQTPKHLITATGQRVTLRCSPRSGDLSVYWYQQSLDQGLQFLIQYYNGEERAKGNILERFSAQQFPDLHSELNLSSLELGDSALYFCASSVGGGPGELFFGEGSRLTVL.

The genes are TRBV9 and TRBJ2-5, with TRBD1 matching 9 bases. V trimming: 1 base; J trimming: 4 bases; junction bases outside the gene matches: 5. Germline V gene lookup returns CDR1 SGDLS and CDR2 YYNGEE. The CDR3 extends over 15 amino acids. The CDR3 sequence: CASSVSPDRGETQYF. The CDR3 DNA reads TGTGCCAGCAGCGTATCCCCGGACAGGGGAGAGACCCAGTACTTC.

The rearrangement links TRBV7-9 to TRBJ1-1, with TRBD1 as a possible D gene (5 bases). The V gene lost 5 bases and the J gene lost 0 bases, with 7 bases spanning the gap. This CDR3 region has 13 residues. Germline V CDR1 and CDR2: SEHNR, FQNEAQ (reference sequence). As DNA, the CDR3 is TGTGCCAGCAGCCAACAGGTGAACACTGAAGCTTTCTTT. Residues: CASSQQVNTEAFF.

This clone was counted between two and nine times. V gene TRBV12-5 combines with J gene TRBJ1-3; the D is unclear. Trimming shortened V by 2 bases and J by 0 bases, and 14 bases separated the two germline ends. CDR3 length: 17 amino acids. Germline CDR1 is LGHNT and CDR2 is FRNRAP. The CDR3 protein is CASGLFTDWLSGNTIYF. In DNA form, the CDR3 reads TGTGCTAGTGGTTTGTTTACTGACTGGCTCTCTGGAAACACCATATATTTT.